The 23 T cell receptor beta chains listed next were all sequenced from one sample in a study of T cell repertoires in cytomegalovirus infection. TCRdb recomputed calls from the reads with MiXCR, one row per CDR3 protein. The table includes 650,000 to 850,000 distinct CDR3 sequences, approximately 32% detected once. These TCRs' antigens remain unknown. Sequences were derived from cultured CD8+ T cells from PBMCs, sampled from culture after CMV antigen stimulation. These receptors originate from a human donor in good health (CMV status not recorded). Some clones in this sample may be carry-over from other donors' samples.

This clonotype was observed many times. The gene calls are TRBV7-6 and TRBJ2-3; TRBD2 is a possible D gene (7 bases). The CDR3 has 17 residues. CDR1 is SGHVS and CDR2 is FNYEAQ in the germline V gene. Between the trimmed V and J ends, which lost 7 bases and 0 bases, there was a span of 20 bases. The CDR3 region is CASTLGAAGASTDTQYF. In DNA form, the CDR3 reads TGTGCCAGCACCCTAGGGGCCGCGGGGGCTAGCACAGATACGCAGTATTTT.

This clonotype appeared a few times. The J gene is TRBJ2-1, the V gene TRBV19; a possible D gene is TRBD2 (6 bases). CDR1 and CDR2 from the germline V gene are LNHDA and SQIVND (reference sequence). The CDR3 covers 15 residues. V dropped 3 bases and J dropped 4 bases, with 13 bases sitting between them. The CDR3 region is CASSIAGTGYNEQFF. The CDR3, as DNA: TGTGCCAGTAGTATCGCGGGAACGGGGTACAATGAGCAGTTCTTC.

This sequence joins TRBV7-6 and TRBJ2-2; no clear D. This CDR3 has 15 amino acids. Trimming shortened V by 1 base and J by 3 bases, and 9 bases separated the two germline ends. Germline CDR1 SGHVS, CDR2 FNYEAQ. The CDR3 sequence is CASSLVKDHTGELFF. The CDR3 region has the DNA TGTGCCAGCAGCTTAGTAAAGGACCACACCGGGGAGCTGTTTTTT.

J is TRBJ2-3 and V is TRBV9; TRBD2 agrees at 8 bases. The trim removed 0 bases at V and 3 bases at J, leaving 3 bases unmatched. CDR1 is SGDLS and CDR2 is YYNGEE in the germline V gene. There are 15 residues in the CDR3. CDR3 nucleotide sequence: TGTGCCAGCAGCGTAGGGACTAGCAAAACAGATACGCAGTATTTT. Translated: CASSVGTSKTDTQYF.

The CDR3 DNA reads TGTGCCAGCAGTTACGACACCGGGTCATACTATGGCTACACCTTC. It specifies CASSYDTGSYYGYTF. This chain joins TRBV6-2 or TRBV6-3 and TRBJ1-2; D is ambiguous. In germline, CDR1 is MNHEY, CDR2 SVGEGT. Trimming removed 2 bases from V and 3 bases from J, with 13 bases in between. The CDR3 has 15 residues.

The CDR3 region is CASSPLVDGGELFF. CDR3 nucleotides: TGTGCCAGCAGCCCCCTGGTGGATGGCGGGGAGCTGTTTTTT. V is TRBV6-6 and J is TRBJ2-2, with D unclear. Deletions cut 6 bases from V and 7 bases from J, with 15 bases between. The CDR3 sequence is 14 residues long. Germline-derived CDR1 and CDR2 are MNHNY and SVGAGI (reference sequence).

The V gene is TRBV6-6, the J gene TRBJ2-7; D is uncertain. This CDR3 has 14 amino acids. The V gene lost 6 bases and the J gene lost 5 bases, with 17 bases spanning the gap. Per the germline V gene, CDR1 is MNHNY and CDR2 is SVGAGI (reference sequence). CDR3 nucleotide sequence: TGTGCCAGCAGCGACGCGAAGGATCGGGACGAGCAGTACGTC. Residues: CASSDAKDRDEQYV.

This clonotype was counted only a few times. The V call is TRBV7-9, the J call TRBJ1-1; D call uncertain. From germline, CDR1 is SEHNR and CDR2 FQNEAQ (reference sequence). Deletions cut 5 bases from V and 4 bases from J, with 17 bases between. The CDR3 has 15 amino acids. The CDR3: CASSPQVGLGTEAFF. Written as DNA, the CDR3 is TGTGCCAGCAGCCCGCAGGTGGGGTTGGGCACTGAAGCTTTCTTT.

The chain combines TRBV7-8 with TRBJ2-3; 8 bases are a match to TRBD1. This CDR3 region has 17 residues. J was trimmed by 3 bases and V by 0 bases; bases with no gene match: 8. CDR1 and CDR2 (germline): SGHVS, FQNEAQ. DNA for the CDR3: TGTGCCAGCAGCTTAGCGACGACAGGGGAGGATACAGATACGCAGTATTTT. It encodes CASSLATTGEDTDTQYF.

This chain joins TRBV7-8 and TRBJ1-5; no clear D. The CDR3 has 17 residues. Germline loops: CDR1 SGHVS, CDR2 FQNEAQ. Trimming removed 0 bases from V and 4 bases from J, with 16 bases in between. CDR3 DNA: TGTGCCAGCAGCTTAGCTGTCGGAGGATTTGCGAATCAGCCCCAGCATTTT. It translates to CASSLAVGGFANQPQHF.

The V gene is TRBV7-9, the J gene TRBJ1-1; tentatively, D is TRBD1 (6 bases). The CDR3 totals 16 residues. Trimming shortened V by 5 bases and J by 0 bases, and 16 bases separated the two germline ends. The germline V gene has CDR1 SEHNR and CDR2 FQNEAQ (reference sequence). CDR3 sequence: CASSQARQVMNTEAFF. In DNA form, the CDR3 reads TGTGCCAGCAGCCAAGCGAGACAGGTCATGAACACTGAAGCTTTCTTT.

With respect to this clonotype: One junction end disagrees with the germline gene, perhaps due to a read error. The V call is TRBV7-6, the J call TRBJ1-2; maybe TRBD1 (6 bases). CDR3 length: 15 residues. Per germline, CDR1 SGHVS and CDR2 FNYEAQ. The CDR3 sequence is CASSPTQGGRDGYAF. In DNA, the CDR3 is TGTGCCAGCAGCCCTACACAGGGAGGTCGTGATGGCTACGCCTTC.

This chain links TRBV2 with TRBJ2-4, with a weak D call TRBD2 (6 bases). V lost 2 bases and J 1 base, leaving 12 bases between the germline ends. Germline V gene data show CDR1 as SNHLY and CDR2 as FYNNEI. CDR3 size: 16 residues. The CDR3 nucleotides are TGTGCCAGCAGTGAAAGAGGAGGAGGGGCCAAAAACATTCAGTACTTC. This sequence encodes CASSERGGGAKNIQYF. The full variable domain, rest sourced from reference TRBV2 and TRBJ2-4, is EPEVTQTPSHQVTQMGQEVILRCVPISNHLYFYWYRQILGQKVEFLVSFYNNEISEKSEIFDDQFSVERPDGSNFTLKIRSTKLEDSAMYFCASSERGGGAKNIQYFGAGTRLSVL.

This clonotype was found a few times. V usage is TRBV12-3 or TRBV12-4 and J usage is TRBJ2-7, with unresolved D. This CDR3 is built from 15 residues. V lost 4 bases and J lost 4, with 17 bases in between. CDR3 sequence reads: CASSYRTAVVYEQYF. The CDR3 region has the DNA TGTGCCAGCAGTTACCGGACCGCCGTAGTGTACGAGCAGTACTTC.

CDR3 in amino acids: CASSLGLRRGPQETQYF. CDR3 nucleotide sequence: TGTGCCAGCAGCCTAGGACTTAGGCGGGGACCTCAAGAGACCCAGTACTTC. This chain links TRBV7-9 with TRBJ2-5; a weak D match, TRBD2 (6 bases). The V end was cut by 5 bases, the J end by 2 bases, with 21 bases between. The CDR3 has 17 residues. CDR1 is SEHNR, CDR2 FQNEAQ, per germline (reference sequence).

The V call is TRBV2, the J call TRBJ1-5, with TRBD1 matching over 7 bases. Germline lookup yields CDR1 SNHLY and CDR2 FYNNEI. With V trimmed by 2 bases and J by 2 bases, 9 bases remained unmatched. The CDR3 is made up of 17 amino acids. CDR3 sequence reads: CASSELPGQARNQPQHF. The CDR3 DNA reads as TGTGCCAGCAGTGAACTCCCCGGACAGGCGCGCAATCAGCCCCAGCATTTT.

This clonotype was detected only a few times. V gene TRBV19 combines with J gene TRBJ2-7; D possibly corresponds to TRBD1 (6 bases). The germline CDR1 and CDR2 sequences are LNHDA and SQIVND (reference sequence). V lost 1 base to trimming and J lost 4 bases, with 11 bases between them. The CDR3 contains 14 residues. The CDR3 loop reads CASSIAQGRYEQYF. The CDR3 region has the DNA TGTGCCAGTAGTATAGCACAGGGAAGGTACGAGCAGTACTTC.

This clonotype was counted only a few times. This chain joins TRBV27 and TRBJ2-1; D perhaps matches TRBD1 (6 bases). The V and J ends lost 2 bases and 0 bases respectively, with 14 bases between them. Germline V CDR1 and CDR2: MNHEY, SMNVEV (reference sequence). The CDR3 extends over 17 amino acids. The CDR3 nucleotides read TGTGCCAGCAGTTTAGGCCGGGACAAACTCTCCTACAATGAGCAGTTCTTC. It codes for CASSLGRDKLSYNEQFF.

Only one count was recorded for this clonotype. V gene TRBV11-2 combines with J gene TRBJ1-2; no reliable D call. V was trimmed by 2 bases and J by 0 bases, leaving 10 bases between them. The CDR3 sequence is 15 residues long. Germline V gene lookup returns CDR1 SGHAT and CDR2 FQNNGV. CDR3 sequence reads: CASSLSQASNYGYTF. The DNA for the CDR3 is TGTGCCAGCAGCTTATCCCAGGCCTCTAACTATGGCTACACCTTC.

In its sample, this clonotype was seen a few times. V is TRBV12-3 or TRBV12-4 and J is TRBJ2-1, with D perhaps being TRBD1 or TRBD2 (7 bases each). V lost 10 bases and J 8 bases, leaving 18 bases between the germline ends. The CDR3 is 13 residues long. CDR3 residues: CAIPGGGIDEQFF. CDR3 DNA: TGTGCCATCCCAGGGGGGGGTATAGATGAGCAGTTCTTC.

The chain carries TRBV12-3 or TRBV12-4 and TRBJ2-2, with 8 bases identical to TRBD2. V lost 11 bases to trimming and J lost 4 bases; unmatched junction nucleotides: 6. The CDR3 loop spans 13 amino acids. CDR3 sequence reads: CAFEAGATGELFF. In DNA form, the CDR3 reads TGTGCCTTTGAAGCGGGGGCCACCGGGGAGCTGTTTTTT.

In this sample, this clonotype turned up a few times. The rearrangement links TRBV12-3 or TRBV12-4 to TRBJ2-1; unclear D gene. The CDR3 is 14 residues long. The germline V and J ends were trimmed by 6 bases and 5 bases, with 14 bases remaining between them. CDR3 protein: CASSLTVANNEQFF. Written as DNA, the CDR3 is TGTGCCAGCAGCTTGACGGTGGCCAACAATGAGCAGTTCTTC.

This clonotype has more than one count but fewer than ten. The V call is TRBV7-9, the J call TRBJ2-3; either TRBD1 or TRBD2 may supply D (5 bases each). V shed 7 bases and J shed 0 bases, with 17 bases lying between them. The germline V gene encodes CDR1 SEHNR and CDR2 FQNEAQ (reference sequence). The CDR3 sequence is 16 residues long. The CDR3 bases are TGTGCCAGCACCCTCGGGGCATCGCCTAGCACAGATACGCAGTATTTT. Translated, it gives CASTLGASPSTDTQYF.